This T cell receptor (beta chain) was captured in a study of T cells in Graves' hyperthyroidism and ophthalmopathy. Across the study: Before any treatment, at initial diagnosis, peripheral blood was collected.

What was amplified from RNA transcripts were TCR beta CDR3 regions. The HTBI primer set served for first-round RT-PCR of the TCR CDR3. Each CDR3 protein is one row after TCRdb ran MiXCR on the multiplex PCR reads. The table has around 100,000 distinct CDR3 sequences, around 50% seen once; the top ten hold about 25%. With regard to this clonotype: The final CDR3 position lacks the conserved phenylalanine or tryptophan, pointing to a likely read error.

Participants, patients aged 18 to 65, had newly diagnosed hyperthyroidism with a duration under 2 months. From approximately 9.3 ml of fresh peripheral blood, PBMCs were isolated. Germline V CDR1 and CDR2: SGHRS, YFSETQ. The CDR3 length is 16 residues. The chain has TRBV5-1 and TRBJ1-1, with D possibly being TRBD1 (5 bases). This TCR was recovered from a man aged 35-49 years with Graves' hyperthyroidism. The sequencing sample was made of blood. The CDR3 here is CASSLGPGGLDTEAFI. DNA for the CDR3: TGCGCCAGCAGCTTGGGGCCAGGTGGGTTGGACACGGAAGCTTTCATT.